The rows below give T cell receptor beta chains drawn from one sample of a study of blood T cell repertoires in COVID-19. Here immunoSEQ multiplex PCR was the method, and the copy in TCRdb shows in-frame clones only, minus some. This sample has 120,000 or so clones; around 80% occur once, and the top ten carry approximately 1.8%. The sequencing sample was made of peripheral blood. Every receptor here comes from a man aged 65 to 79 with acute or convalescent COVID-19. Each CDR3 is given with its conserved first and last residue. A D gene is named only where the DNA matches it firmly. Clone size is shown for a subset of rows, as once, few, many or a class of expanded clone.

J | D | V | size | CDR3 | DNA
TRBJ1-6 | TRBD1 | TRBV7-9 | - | CASSANRGRDSPLHF | TGTGCCAGCAGCGCTAACAGGGGCAGGGATTCACCCCTCCACTTT
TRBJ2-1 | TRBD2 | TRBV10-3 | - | CAIRAGTSGYEQFF | TGTGCCATCAGAGCCGGGACTAGCGGTTATGAGCAGTTCTTC
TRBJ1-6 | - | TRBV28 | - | CASSQINSPLHF | TGTGCCAGCAGTCAGATAAATTCACCCCTCCACTTT
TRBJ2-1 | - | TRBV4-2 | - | CASSQDRGGYNEQFF | TGTGCCAGCAGCCAAGATAGGGGCGGCTACAATGAGCAGTTCTTC
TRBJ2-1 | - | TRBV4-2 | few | CASSQDEGRLHGSDEQFF | TGTGCCAGCAGCCAAGATGAAGGGAGACTACACGGATCGGATGAGCAGTTCTTC
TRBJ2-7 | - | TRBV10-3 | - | CAISESNSGYEQYF | TGTGCCATCAGTGAGTCGAACAGCGGATACGAGCAGTACTTC
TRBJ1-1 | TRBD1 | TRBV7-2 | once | CASSLEGARWQAAFF | TGTGCCAGCAGCTTAGAGGGGGCGCGTTGGCAGGCAGCTTTCTTT
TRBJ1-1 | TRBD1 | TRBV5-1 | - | CASSPRQGTTEAFF | TGCGCCAGCAGCCCAAGACAGGGGACCACTGAAGCTTTCTTT
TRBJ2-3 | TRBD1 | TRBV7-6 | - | CASSLGGQTPQYF | TGTGCCAGCAGCTTAGGGGGACAGACCCCGCAGTATTTT
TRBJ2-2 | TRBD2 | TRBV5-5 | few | CASSLRSGGGGELFF | TGTGCCAGCAGCCTCAGGAGCGGGGGCGGCGGGGAGCTGTTTTTT
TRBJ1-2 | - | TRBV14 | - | CASSQEPPQATYGYTF | TGTGCCAGCAGCCAAGAACCACCCCAAGCGACCTATGGCTACACCTTC
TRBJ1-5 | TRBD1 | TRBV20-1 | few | CSASPLDRGNQPQHF | TGCAGTGCTAGTCCCCTGGACAGGGGCAATCAGCCCCAGCATTTT
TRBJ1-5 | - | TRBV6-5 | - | CASSQGGDQPQHF | TGTGCCAGCAGCCAGGGAGGCGATCAGCCCCAGCATTTT
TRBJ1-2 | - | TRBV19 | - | CASSIGRSYGYTF | TGTGCCAGTAGTATCGGTCGATCCTATGGCTACACCTTC
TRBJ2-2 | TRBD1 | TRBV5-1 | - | CASRWDRDTGELFF | TGCGCCAGCAGATGGGACAGGGACACCGGGGAGCTGTTTTTT
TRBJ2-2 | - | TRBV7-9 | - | CASSSDGGVVGELFF | TGTGCCAGCAGCTCGGACGGGGGAGTGGTCGGGGAGCTGTTTTTT
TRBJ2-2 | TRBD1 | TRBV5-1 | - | CASSRPGTDNTGELFF | TGCGCCAGCAGCCGCCCCGGGACAGATAACACCGGGGAGCTGTTTTTT
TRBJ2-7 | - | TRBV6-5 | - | CASSYSAGQSYEQYF | TGTGCCAGCAGTTACTCGGCAGGACAATCCTACGAGCAGTACTTC